This T cell receptor (beta chain) emerged from a study of identical twins. General study points: Twin pairs had excess sharing that was weaker in beta out-of-frame sequences.

For this clonotype: Its specificity is unknown.

Deletions cut 0 bases from V and 1 base from J, with 9 bases between. Germline loops: CDR1 LGHDT, CDR2 YNNKEL (reference sequence). The CDR3 sequence is 15 residues long. TCRdb used MiXCR to reprocess the 5' RACE reads, holding one entry per CDR3 protein. The data show 450,000 to 500,000 distinct CDR3 sequences, 14% seen once. The same specimen was also included in a second study, on yellow fever vaccine responses in identical twins.

The TCR comes from a woman aged 18 to 35 in good health. The sample taken for sequencing was CD4+ T cells sorted from blood. The J gene is TRBJ2-5, the V gene TRBV3-1; a weak D match, TRBD2 (5 bases). The CDR3 nucleotides read TGTGCCAGCAGCCAAGAAGGGCGGGTCCAAGAGACCCAGTACTTC. The encoded protein is CASSQEGRVQETQYF.